The 8 T cell receptor beta chains below were found in one sample sequenced in a study of shared clonotypes between healthy human individuals. Repertoires were generated with immunoSEQ multiplex PCR, while TCRdb's copy carries only in-frame clones and drops some. The sample contains some 2,000,000 clones, about 94% of which appear only once. The sequenced material came from naive CD4+ T cells sorted from blood. The subset here: CD45RA+ positively selected. The receptors shown here come from a man in his late teens or twenties in good health.

This sequence joins TRBV5-6 and TRBJ1-5, with 10 bases identical to TRBD1. The CDR3 is 15 amino acids. V shed 1 base and J 5 bases; nucleotides not matched to a gene: 3. The germline gives CDR1 SGHDT, CDR2 YYEEEE. CDR3 amino acids: CASSLRTGGYQPQHF. CDR3 nucleotide sequence: TGTGCCAGCAGCTTGAGGACAGGGGGGTATCAGCCCCAGCATTTT.

The chain links TRBV5-1 to TRBJ2-7; D is possibly TRBD2 (5 bases). The V gene lost 2 bases and the J gene lost 2 bases, with 11 bases spanning the gap. CDR3 length: 14 residues. CDR1 is SGHRS and CDR2 is YFSETQ in the germline V gene. DNA for the CDR3: TGCGCCAGCAGCTTTGAGGGTCCACCCTACGAGCAGTACTTC. Translated: CASSFEGPPYEQYF.

In regard to this clone: The same CDR3 also results from other DNA sequences found in this sample. The DNA for the CDR3 is TGTGCCTGGAGTTCACAAGGTGAAAAACTGTTTTTT. The encoded protein is CAWSSQGEKLFF. This chain connects TRBV30 to TRBJ1-4; no clear D gene. The CDR3 length is 12 residues. Between the trimmed V and J ends, which lost 2 bases and 7 bases, there was a span of 8 bases. The V gene's germline CDR1 is GTSNPN and CDR2 SVGIG (reference sequence).

This chain's CDR3 is CASSDEGYSNQPQHF. The CDR3 coding sequence is TGTGCCAGTAGTGATGAGGGTTATAGCAATCAGCCCCAGCATTTT. The rearrangement uses TRBV19 and TRBJ1-5; D uncertain. Germline-derived CDR1 and CDR2 are LNHDA and SQIVND (reference sequence). The CDR3 is made up of 15 amino acids. Trimming removed 5 bases at V and 0 bases at J, with 11 bases between.

This chain connects TRBV7-9 to TRBJ1-1, with TRBD1 as a possible D gene (5 bases). The V gene's germline CDR1 is SEHNR and CDR2 FQNEAQ (reference sequence). The CDR3 runs to 14 residues. Trimming left V 5 bases short and J 3 bases short, with 13 bases between. CDR3 sequence: CASSGYGGYTEAFF. The CDR3 DNA reads TGTGCCAGCAGCGGCTACGGGGGGTACACTGAAGCTTTCTTT. Drawing the rest from reference TRBV7-9 and TRBJ1-1, the complete variable domain is DTGVSQNPRHKITKRGQNVTFRCDPISEHNRLYWYRQTLGQGPEFLTYFQNEAQLEKSRLLSDRFSAERPKGSFSTLEIQRTEQGDSAMYLCASSGYGGYTEAFFGQGTRLTVV.

CDR3 nucleotide sequence: TGTGCCAGCAGCGCCAACGCTCCATACAATGAGCAGTTCTTC. It translates to CASSANAPYNEQFF. V is TRBV9 and J is TRBJ2-1; D gene ambiguous. The V end lost 3 bases, the J end lost 4 bases, and 11 bases lay between the germline ends. From germline, CDR1 is SGDLS and CDR2 YYNGEE. The CDR3 length is 14 residues.

V usage is TRBV4-1 and J usage is TRBJ2-3; no clear D. The germline gives CDR1 MGHRA, CDR2 YSYEKL. The V and J ends lost 0 bases and 1 base respectively, with 5 bases between them. The CDR3 consists of 14 residues. The CDR3 is CASSQEIRTDTQYF. CDR3 bases: TGCGCCAGCAGCCAAGAGATCCGCACAGATACGCAGTATTTT.

The chain couples TRBV28 to TRBJ1-4, with D possibly matching TRBD1 (6 bases). Germline CDR1 MDHEN, CDR2 SYDVKM. V dropped 1 base and J dropped 5 bases, with 11 bases sitting between them. The CDR3 has 15 residues. In nucleotides, the CDR3 is TGTGCCAGCAGTTTATACCGGGACAAAAATGAAAAACTGTTTTTT. Amino acids: CASSLYRDKNEKLFF.